This T cell receptor (beta chain) was profiled in a study of control samples from healthy donors and cancer patients. V lost 3 bases to trimming and J lost 6 bases, with 17 bases between them. The CDR3 is made up of 15 amino acids. The germline V gene encodes CDR1 KGHSH and CDR2 LQKENI. TCRdb's copy holds only in-frame clones and misses some; the assay was immunoSEQ multiplex PCR. This table holds approximately 97,000 clones, around 90% found once. This chain joins TRBV18 and TRBJ1-1; D ambiguous. The sample comprised blood. The receptor was derived from a human donor in good health. The donor label of this sample is uncertain. CDR3 residues: CASSPDAGSGAEAFF. The CDR3 DNA sequence: TGTGCCAGCTCACCCGACGCGGGAAGTGGGGCTGAAGCTTTCTTT.